The rows below give T cell receptor beta chains drawn from one sample of a study of blood T cell repertoires in COVID-19. TCRdb keeps only in-frame clones here, not all; method: immunoSEQ multiplex PCR. The table has about 250,000 clones, 80% to 90% seen once. The sequenced sample consisted of PBMCs or T cells enriched from blood (not recorded which). These receptors all stem from a young woman with acute COVID-19. CDR3s include the opening cysteine and the closing phenylalanine or tryptophan. Each record gives: D gene, clone size, J gene, V gene, CDR3 DNA, CDR3 protein. The D gene is left open where the match is weak. A clone size is listed for some rows: how often the clone was seen (once, few, many), or a class if it is expanded.

>TRBD1|.|TRBJ2-5|TRBV11-2
TGTGCCAGCAGCTTAGTCGCAGGGGGCTCTTTAGGGACCCAGTACTTC
CASSLVAGGSLGTQYF
>.|.|TRBJ1-4|TRBV5-1
TGCGCCAGCAGCGGAACAGGGTTGGCTAATGAAAAACTGTTTTTT
CASSGTGLANEKLFF
>.|.|TRBJ2-3|TRBV4-3
TGCGCCAGCAGCCGAATAGCAACCCGAGGAGATACGCAGTATTTT
CASSRIATRGDTQYF
>TRBD1|.|TRBJ1-2|TRBV5-1
TGCGCCAGCAGAGGACAGGGCTATGGCTACACCTTC
CASRGQGYGYTF
>.|.|TRBJ2-7|TRBV6-2/TRBV6-3
TGTGCCAGCAGTTACTCGATTACACCCCCGGAGCAGTACTTC
CASSYSITPPEQYF
>.|once|TRBJ1-6|TRBV4-2
TGTGCCAGCAGCCCGATCGGTCCGTCACCCCTCCACTTT
CASSPIGPSPLHF
>.|.|TRBJ2-2|TRBV4-3
TGCGCCAGCAGCCAAGATAACGGTAACACCGGGGAGCTGTTTTTT
CASSQDNGNTGELFF
>.|.|TRBJ2-2|TRBV6-5
TGTGCCAGCAGTAGAACTCTCACCGGGGAGCTGTTTTTT
CASSRTLTGELFF
>TRBD1|.|TRBJ1-4|TRBV5-4
TGTGCCAGCAGCTCTGGACAGGGGGCTGCAAATGAAAAACTGTTTTTT
CASSSGQGAANEKLFF
>.|.|TRBJ1-1|TRBV6-5
TGTGCCAGCAGTTACGCTGATCGAGGCGCTGAAGCTTTCTTT
CASSYADRGAEAFF
>.|.|TRBJ2-2|TRBV18
TGTGCCAGCTCACCTTCGGGACAAGGCACCGGGGAGCTGTTTTTT
CASSPSGQGTGELFF
>.|.|TRBJ2-1|TRBV4-3
TGCGCCAGCAGCCAAGAGGGCAGGGGCACCTACAATGAGCAGTTCTTC
CASSQEGRGTYNEQFF
>TRBD2|.|TRBJ2-2|TRBV7-8
TGTGCCAGCAGCTTAGCGCGGGGGTTTGGGGGATACGTCACCGGGGAGCTGTTTTTT
CASSLARGFGGYVTGELFF
>TRBD2|.|TRBJ2-2|TRBV27
TGTGCCAGCAAACATTTCGGGGGGGCTATCGGGGAGCTGTTTTTT
CASKHFGGAIGELFF
>TRBD1|.|TRBJ1-1|TRBV29-1
TGCAGCGTTGCTTTTGCCGGGACAGGGGATGAAGCTTTCTTT
CSVAFAGTGDEAFF
>TRBD2|.|TRBJ2-1|TRBV10-2
TGCGCCAGCAGTGTCGTAGCGGGGGGGGGCAATGAGCAGTTCTTC
CASSVVAGGGNEQFF
>.|.|TRBJ1-6|TRBV18
TGTGCCAGCTCACCAAGGACAGTTACTTACAATTCACCCCTCCACTTT
CASSPRTVTYNSPLHF
>.|.|TRBJ2-7|TRBV5-1
TGCGCCAGCCGAGCGGGGCAGGGGAGACGCTACGAGCAGTACTTC
CASRAGQGRRYEQYF
>.|.|TRBJ1-1|TRBV6-5
TGTGCCAGCAGCAGCTGGGGGGGTACTGAAGCTTTCTTT
CASSSWGGTEAFF
>.|once|TRBJ1-6|TRBV19
TGTGCCAGTAGAGTGGGGGGAAATTCACCCCTCCACTTT
CASRVGGNSPLHF
>.|.|TRBJ2-2|TRBV5-5
TGTGCCAGCAGCCATAACACCGGGGAGCTGTTTTTT
CASSHNTGELFF
>.|few|TRBJ2-2|TRBV24-1
TGTGCCACCAGTGATGGTGACAGGGAGGCCGGGGAGCTGTTTTTT
CATSDGDREAGELFF
>TRBD2|.|TRBJ2-5|TRBV7-8
TGTGCCAGCAGCGACTGGACTAGCGGGGGTCAAGAGACCCAGTACTTC
CASSDWTSGGQETQYF
>.|once|TRBJ2-3|TRBV7-9
TGTGCCAGCAGCTTAAAGGGCCTGCGGGACGCAGATACGCAGTATTTT
CASSLKGLRDADTQYF
>.|once|TRBJ1-1|TRBV11-3
TGTGCCAGCAGCTTAACGGGTAACACTGAAGCTTTCTTT
CASSLTGNTEAFF
>TRBD1|.|TRBJ2-6|TRBV10-2
TGCGCCAGCAGTTCAAGGACAGGGAGTCTGGCTGGGGCCAACGTCCTGACTTTC
CASSSRTGSLAGANVLTF
>.|.|TRBJ1-1|TRBV5-4
TGTGCCAGCAGCTCGGACAGCACTGAAGCTTTCTTT
CASSSDSTEAFF
>TRBD1|.|TRBJ1-1|TRBV18
TGTGCCAGCTCACCGGGACAGGGGTCTGAAGCTTTCTTT
CASSPGQGSEAFF
>.|.|TRBJ1-6|TRBV6-6
TGTGCCAGCAGTTACCCCTCGGGGGTCCAATCACCCCTCCACTTT
CASSYPSGVQSPLHF
>.|.|TRBJ1-2|TRBV7-9
TGTGCCAGCAGCCTCCCGGGATATGGCTACACCTTC
CASSLPGYGYTF
>.|.|TRBJ2-2|TRBV9
TGTGCCAGCAGCGTAAGCCCTGAGACCGGGGAGCTGTTTTTT
CASSVSPETGELFF
>.|.|TRBJ2-5|TRBV3-1/TRBV3-2
TGTGCCAGCAGCGCCGCCTCGGGTGGGCAAGAGACCCAGTACTTC
CASSAASGGQETQYF
>TRBD1|.|TRBJ1-2|TRBV5-1
TGCGCCAGCAGCCCGACAGGGCTCTATGGCTACACCTTC
CASSPTGLYGYTF
>.|.|TRBJ1-3|TRBV2
TGTGCCAGCAGCCTGACAGGAATGAACTCTGGAAACACCATATATTTT
CASSLTGMNSGNTIYF
>TRBD2|once|TRBJ2-1|TRBV4-3
TGCGCCAGCAGCCAACAAGGGCGGGCAGGGAGGGACAATGAGCAGTTCTTC
CASSQQGRAGRDNEQFF
>TRBD1|.|TRBJ1-1|TRBV19
TGTGCCAGTAGCAAACTACAGGGGGGTGGGAACACTGAAGCTTTCTTT
CASSKLQGGGNTEAFF
>TRBD1|.|TRBJ2-3|TRBV5-1
TGCGCCAGCAGCTCCCGACTCCAGGGGGGCACAGATACGCAGTATTTT
CASSSRLQGGTDTQYF
>.|.|TRBJ2-5|TRBV9
TGTGCCAGCAGCGTCGAAGCGGGCAGGGATGAGACCCAGTACTTC
CASSVEAGRDETQYF
>TRBD1|.|TRBJ1-2|TRBV2
TGTGCCAGCACTATGGACAGGGATGGCTACACCTTC
CASTMDRDGYTF
>.|few|TRBJ1-2|TRBV3-1/TRBV3-2
TGTGCCAGCAGCTCCAGACAGGCGCCTTGGGGCTACACCTTC
CASSSRQAPWGYTF
>TRBD1|.|TRBJ2-1|TRBV27
TGTGCCAGCAGCTCCTCAGGGGGTCCCCCCTACAATGAGCAGTTCTTC
CASSSSGGPPYNEQFF